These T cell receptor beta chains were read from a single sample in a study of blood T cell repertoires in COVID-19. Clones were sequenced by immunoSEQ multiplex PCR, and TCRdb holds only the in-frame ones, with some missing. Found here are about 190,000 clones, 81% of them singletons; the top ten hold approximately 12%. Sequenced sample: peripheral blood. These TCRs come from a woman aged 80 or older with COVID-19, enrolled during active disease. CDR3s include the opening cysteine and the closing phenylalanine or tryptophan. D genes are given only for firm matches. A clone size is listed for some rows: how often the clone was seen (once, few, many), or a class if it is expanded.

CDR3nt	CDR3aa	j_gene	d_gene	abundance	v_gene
TGTGCCAGCAGCTTAGGGGCAGGGCCCTCCTACGAGCAGTACTTC	CASSLGAGPSYEQYF	TRBJ2-7	NA	NA	TRBV7-2
TGCGCCAGCAGCACAGGCGTAGGAGCTCGTGAAAAACTGTTTTTT	CASSTGVGAREKLFF	TRBJ1-4	NA	NA	TRBV5-1
TGCGCCAGCAGCCGGACAGGGACTGAAAAACTGTTTTTT	CASSRTGTEKLFF	TRBJ1-4	TRBD1	NA	TRBV5-1
TGTGCCAGTAGAGGGGTAGCTGAAGCTTTCTTT	CASRGVAEAFF	TRBJ1-1	NA	NA	TRBV19
TGTGCCAGCAGCGTAGATGGGACTAGCGCGGAGACCCAGTACTTC	CASSVDGTSAETQYF	TRBJ2-5	TRBD2	NA	TRBV9
TGTGCCAGTAGTATAGCGGGGGGAACCTACAATGAGCAGTTCTTC	CASSIAGGTYNEQFF	TRBJ2-1	TRBD2	NA	TRBV19
TGCGCCAGCAGCCGGGACTTACGAGGACTAGCGGGAGGCTCCTACGAGCAGTACTTC	CASSRDLRGLAGGSYEQYF	TRBJ2-7	TRBD2	NA	TRBV5-1
TGTGCCAGCAGCGCGACAGGGGGCTACTACAATGAGCAGTTCTTC	CASSATGGYYNEQFF	TRBJ2-1	TRBD1	NA	TRBV9
TGTGCCAGTACCCTGACAGGGAACACCGGGGAGCTGTTTTTT	CASTLTGNTGELFF	TRBJ2-2	NA	few	TRBV19
TGTGCCAGCAGTGCCGGGACAGGGGTGTACGAGCAGTACTTC	CASSAGTGVYEQYF	TRBJ2-7	TRBD1	NA	TRBV2
TGTGCCAGCTCACCGAGACAGGGGGCTTTCTACAATGAGCAGTTCTTC	CASSPRQGAFYNEQFF	TRBJ2-1	TRBD1	NA	TRBV18
TGTGCCAGCAGCTTAAGCGAGGGGGGGTACTATGGCTACACCTTC	CASSLSEGGYYGYTF	TRBJ1-2	NA	once	TRBV7-2
TGTGCCACCAGCTGGACTAGCATGAGCTCCTACGAGCAGTACTTC	CATSWTSMSSYEQYF	TRBJ2-7	TRBD2	NA	TRBV15
TGTGCCAGCAGGGACGATACAGGGAAAGCCGGGGAGCTGTTTTTT	CASRDDTGKAGELFF	TRBJ2-2	NA	once	TRBV2
TGTGCCAGCAGCCCTGGGGGGGAAAGTGGCAATCAGCCCCAGCATTTT	CASSPGGESGNQPQHF	TRBJ1-5	NA	NA	TRBV6-2/TRBV6-3
TGTGCCAGCAGCTTAGTCCTAGCGGGAGTTGAGACCCAGTACTTC	CASSLVLAGVETQYF	TRBJ2-5	TRBD2	NA	TRBV11-2
TGTGCCAGCAGTTTTGGAGGGGGCAGGGACGGGACCCAGTACTTC	CASSFGGGRDGTQYF	TRBJ2-5	NA	NA	TRBV7-8
TGTGCCAGCTCACCACTCATGGGGACAGGGAATGAAAAACTGTTTTTT	CASSPLMGTGNEKLFF	TRBJ1-4	TRBD1	NA	TRBV18
TGTGCCAGTGCGCCGGACAGGCAGGGGATGAATGAGCAGTTCTTC	CASAPDRQGMNEQFF	TRBJ2-1	TRBD1	NA	TRBV2
TGTGCCAGCAGCGTCGAACAGGGGCGCACAGATACGCAGTATTTT	CASSVEQGRTDTQYF	TRBJ2-3	TRBD1	few	TRBV9
TGTGCCAGCAGCCCGAGCTACGGGGGTCTTTACGAGCAGTACTTC	CASSPSYGGLYEQYF	TRBJ2-7	NA	NA	TRBV7-2
TGCAGCGTTGCTCCTAGACTAGCGGGATACAATGAGCAGTTCTTC	CSVAPRLAGYNEQFF	TRBJ2-1	TRBD2	NA	TRBV29-1